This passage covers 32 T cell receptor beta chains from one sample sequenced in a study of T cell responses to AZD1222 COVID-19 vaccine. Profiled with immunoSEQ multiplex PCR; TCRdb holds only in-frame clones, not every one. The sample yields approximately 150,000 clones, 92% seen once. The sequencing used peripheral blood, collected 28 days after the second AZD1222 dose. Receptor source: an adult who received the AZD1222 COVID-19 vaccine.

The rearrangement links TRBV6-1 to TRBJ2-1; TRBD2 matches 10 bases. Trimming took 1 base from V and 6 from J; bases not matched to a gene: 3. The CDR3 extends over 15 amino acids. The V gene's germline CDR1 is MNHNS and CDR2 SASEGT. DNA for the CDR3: TGTGCCAGCAGTGAAGTGGCTAGCGGGAGCAATGAGCAGTTCTTC. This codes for CASSEVASGSNEQFF.

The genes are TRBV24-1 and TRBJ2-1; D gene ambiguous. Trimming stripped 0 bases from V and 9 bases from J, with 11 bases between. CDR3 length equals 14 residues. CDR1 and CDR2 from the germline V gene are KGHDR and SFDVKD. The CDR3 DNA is TGTGCCACCAGTGATTTGTCGCGAGATGGTGAGCAGTTCTTC. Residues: CATSDLSRDGEQFF.

The CDR3: CATRNTENYNSPLHF. CDR3 sequence (DNA): TGTGCCACCCGGAATACAGAAAACTATAATTCACCCCTCCACTTT. V gene TRBV10-3 combines with J gene TRBJ1-6; no clear D. The CDR3 has 15 amino acids. V was shortened by 10 bases and J by 3 bases, with 16 bases between the two germline ends. CDR1 is ENHRY, CDR2 SYGVKD, per germline.

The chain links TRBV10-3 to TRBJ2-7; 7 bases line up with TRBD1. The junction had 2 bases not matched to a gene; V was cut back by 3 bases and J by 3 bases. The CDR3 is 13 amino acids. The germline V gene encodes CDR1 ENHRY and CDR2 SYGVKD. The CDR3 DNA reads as TGTGCCATCAGTGACAGGGGGTTCTACGAGCAGTACGTC. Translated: CAISDRGFYEQYV.

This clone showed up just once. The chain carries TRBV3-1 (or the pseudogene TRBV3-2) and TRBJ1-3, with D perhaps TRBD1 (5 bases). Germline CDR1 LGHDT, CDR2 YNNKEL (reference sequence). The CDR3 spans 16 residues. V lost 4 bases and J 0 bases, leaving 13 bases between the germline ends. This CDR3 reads CASSRRGKLSGNTIYF. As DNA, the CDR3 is TGTGCCAGCAGCCGGCGGGGGAAACTCTCTGGAAACACCATATATTTT.

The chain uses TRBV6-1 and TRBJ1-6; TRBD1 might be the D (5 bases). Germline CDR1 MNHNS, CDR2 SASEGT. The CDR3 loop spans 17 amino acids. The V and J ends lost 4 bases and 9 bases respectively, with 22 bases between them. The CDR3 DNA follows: TGTGCCAGCAGTGGGGGCGGCAGGGTGGATTTCCGTTCACCCCTCCACTTT. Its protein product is CASSGGGRVDFRSPLHF.

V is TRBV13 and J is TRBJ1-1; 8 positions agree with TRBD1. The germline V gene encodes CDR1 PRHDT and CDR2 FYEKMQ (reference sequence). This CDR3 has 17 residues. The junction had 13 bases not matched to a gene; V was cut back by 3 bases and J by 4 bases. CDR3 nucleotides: TGTGCCAGCAGCTTGTTACCCAGGGGGCCCGGGTCCACTGAAGCTTTCTTT. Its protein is CASSLLPRGPGSTEAFF.

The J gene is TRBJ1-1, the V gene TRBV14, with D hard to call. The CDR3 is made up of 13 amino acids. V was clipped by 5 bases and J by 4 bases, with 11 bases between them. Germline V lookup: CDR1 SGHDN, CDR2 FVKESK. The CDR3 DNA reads TGTGCCAGCAGCGTAAGACCTGGCACTGAAGCTTTCTTT. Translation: CASSVRPGTEAFF.

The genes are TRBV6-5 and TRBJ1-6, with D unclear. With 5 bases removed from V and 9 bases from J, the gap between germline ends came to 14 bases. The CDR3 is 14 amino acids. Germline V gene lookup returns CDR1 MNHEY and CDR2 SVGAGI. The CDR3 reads CASSPQTGTSPLHF. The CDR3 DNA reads TGTGCCAGCAGTCCCCAGACTGGTACTTCACCCCTCCACTTT.

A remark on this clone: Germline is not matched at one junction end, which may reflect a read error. This chain's CDR3 is CASSILTPNAEAFF. Written as DNA, the CDR3 is TGTGCCAGCTCGATCCTTACGCCGAACGCTGAAGCTTTCTTT. The rearrangement uses TRBV18 and TRBJ1-1; D remains ambiguous. This CDR3 has 14 amino acids. Germline V lookup: CDR1 KGHSH, CDR2 LQKENI.

CDR3 nucleotides: TGTGCCAGCAGTGTACAGGGAGTGTTAGGCTACACCTTC. Amino acids: CASSVQGVLGYTF. The chain joins TRBV2 to TRBJ1-2, with D tentatively TRBD1 (6 bases). This CDR3 is 13 amino acids long. The V and J ends lost 4 bases and 8 bases respectively, with 14 bases between them. CDR1 is SNHLY and CDR2 is FYNNEI in the germline V gene. Complete variable domain (other parts from reference TRBV2 and TRBJ1-2): EPEVTQTPSHQVTQMGQEVILRCVPISNHLYFYWYRQILGQKVEFLVSFYNNEISEKSEIFDDQFSVERPDGSNFTLKIRSTKLEDSAMYFCASSVQGVLGYTFGSGTRLTVV.

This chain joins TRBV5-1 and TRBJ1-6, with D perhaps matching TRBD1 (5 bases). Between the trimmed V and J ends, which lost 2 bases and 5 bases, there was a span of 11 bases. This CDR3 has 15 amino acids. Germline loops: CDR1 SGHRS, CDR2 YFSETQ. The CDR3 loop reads CASSLAPGNNSPLHF. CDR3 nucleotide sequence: TGCGCCAGCAGCTTAGCCCCAGGGAATAATTCACCCCTCCACTTT.

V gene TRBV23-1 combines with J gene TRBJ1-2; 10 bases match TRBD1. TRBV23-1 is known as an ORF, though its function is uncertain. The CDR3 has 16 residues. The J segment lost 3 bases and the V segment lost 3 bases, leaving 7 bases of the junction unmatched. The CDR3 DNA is TGCGCCAGCAGTCATCGTTTCGGACAGGGGGACTATGGCTACACCTTC. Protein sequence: CASSHRFGQGDYGYTF.

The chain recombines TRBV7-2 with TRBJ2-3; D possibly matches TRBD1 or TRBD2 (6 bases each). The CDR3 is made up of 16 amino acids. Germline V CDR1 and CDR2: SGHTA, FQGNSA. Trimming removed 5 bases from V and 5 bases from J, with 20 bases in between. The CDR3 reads CASSPRGGIKQDTQYF. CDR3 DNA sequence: TGTGCCAGCAGCCCTCGAGGGGGGATCAAGCAAGATACGCAGTATTTT.

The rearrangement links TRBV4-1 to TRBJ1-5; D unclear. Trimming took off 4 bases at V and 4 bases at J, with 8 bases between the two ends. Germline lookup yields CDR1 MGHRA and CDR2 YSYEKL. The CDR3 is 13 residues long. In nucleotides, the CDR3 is TGCGCCAGCAGCCTAGAGAGGAATCAGCCCCAGCATTTT. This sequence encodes CASSLERNQPQHF.

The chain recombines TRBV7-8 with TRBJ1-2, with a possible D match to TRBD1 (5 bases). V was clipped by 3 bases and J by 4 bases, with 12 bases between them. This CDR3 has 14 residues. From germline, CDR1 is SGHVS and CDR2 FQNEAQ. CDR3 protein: CASSFTGQGYGYTF. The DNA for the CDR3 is TGTGCCAGCAGCTTCACGGGGCAGGGCTATGGCTACACCTTC.

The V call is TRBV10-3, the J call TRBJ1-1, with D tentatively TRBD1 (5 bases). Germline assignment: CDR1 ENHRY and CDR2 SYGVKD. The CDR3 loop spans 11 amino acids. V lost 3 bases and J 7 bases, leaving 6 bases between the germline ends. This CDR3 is CAISERGEAFF. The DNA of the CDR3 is TGTGCCATCAGTGAAAGGGGTGAAGCTTTCTTT.

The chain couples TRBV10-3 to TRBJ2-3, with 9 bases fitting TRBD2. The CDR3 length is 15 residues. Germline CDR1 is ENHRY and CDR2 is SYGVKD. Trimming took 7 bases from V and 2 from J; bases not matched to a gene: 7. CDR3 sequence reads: CAITASGGFTDTQYF. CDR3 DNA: TGTGCCATCACTGCGAGCGGGGGGTTCACAGATACGCAGTATTTT.

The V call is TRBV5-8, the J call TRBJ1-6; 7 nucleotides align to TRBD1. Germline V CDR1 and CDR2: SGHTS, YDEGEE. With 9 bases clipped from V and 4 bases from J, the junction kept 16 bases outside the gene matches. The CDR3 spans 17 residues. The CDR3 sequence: CATPDRAPAVYNSPLHF. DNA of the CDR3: TGTGCCACTCCAGACAGGGCACCCGCAGTTTATAATTCACCCCTCCACTTT.

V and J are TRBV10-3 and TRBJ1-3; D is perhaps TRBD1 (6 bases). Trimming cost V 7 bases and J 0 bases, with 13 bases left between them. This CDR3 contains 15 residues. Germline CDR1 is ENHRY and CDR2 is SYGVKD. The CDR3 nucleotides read TGTGCCATCAAACCAGGGGATCGCTCTGGAAACACCATATATTTT. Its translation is CAIKPGDRSGNTIYF.

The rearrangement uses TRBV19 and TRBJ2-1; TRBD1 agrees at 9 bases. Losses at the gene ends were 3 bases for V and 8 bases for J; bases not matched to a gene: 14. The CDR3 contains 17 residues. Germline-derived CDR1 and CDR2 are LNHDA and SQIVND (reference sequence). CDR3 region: CASSIPFWTGVVDEQFF. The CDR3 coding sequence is TGTGCCAGTAGTATTCCCTTCTGGACAGGGGTGGTCGATGAGCAGTTCTTC.

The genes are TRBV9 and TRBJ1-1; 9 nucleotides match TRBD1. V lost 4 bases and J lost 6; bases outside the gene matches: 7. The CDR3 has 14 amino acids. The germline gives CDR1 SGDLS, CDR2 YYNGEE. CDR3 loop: CASSPGQGSPEAFF. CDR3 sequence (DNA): TGTGCCAGCAGCCCCGGACAGGGGAGCCCTGAAGCTTTCTTT.

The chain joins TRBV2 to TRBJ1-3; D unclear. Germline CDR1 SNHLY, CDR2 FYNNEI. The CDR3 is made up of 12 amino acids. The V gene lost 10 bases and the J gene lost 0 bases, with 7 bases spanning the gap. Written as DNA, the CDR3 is TGTGCCAACTCTAACTCTGGAAACACCATATATTTT. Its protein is CANSNSGNTIYF. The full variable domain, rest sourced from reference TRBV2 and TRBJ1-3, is EPEVTQTPSHQVTQMGQEVILRCVPISNHLYFYWYRQILGQKVEFLVSFYNNEISEKSEIFDDQFSVERPDGSNFTLKIRSTKLEDSAMYFCANSNSGNTIYFGEGSWLTVV.

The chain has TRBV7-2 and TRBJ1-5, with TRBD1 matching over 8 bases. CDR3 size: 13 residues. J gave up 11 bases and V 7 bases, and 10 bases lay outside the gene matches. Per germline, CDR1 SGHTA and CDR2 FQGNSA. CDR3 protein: CASKGQGASAQHF. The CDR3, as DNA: TGTGCCAGCAAAGGACAGGGAGCATCAGCCCAGCATTTT.

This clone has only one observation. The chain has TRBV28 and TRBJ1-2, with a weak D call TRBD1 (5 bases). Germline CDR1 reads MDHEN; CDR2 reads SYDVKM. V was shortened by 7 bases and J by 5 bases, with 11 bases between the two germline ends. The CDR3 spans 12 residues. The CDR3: CASKTATYGYTF. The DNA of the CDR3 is TGTGCCAGCAAGACAGCAACTTATGGCTACACCTTC.

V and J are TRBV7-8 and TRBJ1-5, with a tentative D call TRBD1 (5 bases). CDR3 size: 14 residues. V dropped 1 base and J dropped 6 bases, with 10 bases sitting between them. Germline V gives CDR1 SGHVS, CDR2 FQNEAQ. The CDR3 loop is CASSLEGVTQPQHF. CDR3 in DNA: TGTGCCAGCAGCTTAGAAGGGGTCACTCAGCCCCAGCATTTT.

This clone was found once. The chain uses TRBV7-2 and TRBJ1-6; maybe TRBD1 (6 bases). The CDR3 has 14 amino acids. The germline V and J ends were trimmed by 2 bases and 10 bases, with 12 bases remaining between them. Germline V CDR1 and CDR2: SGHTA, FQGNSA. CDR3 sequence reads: CASSLSGALSPLHF. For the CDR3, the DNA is TGTGCCAGCAGCTTATCGGGGGCTCTCTCACCCCTCCACTTT.

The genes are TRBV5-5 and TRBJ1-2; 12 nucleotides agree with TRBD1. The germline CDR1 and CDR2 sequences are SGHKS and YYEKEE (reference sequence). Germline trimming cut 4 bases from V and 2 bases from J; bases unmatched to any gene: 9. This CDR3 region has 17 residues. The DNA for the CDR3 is TGTGCCAGCAGCAACGCCGGGACAGGGGGCAGGAACTATGGCTACACCTTC. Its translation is CASSNAGTGGRNYGYTF.

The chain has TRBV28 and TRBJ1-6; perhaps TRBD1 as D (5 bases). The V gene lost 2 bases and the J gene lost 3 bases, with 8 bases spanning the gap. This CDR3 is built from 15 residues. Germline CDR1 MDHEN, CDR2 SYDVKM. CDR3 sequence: CASSLRDSYNSPLHF. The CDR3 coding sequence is TGTGCCAGCAGTTTACGAGACAGCTATAATTCACCCCTCCACTTT.

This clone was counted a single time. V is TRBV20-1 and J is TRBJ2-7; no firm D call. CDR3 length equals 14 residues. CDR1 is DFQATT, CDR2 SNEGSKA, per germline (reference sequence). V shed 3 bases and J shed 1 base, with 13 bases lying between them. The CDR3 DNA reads TGCAGTGCTAGTCCAAGCCCCTTTTCCTACGAGCAGTACTTC. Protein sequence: CSASPSPFSYEQYF.

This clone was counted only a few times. This chain's CDR3 is CASRSSGTENSPLHF. The CDR3 bases are TGTGCCAGCAGGTCTTCCGGGACAGAAAATTCACCCCTCCACTTT. This rearrangement joins TRBV6-5 to TRBJ1-6; TRBD1 aligns across 7 bases. The V segment lost 6 bases and the J segment 7 bases; nucleotides outside the gene matches: 9. In germline, CDR1 is MNHEY, CDR2 SVGAGI. This CDR3 has 15 amino acids.

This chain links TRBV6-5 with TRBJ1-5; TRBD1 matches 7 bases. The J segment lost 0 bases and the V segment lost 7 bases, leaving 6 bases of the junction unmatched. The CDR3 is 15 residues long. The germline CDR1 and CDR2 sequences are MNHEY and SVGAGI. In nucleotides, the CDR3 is TGTGCCAGCATTTTACAGGGGAATAGCAATCAGCCCCAGCATTTT. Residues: CASILQGNSNQPQHF.